This T cell receptor beta chain was sequenced in a study of T cell responses to AZD1222 COVID-19 vaccine. Study overall: It was second doses at about 4 or about 12 weeks that were pooled.

Notes on this clone: Its target is unknown.

V was clipped by 5 bases and J by 0 bases, with 12 bases between them. The germline V gene has CDR1 SGHRS and CDR2 YFSETQ. The CDR3 runs 15 residues. Clones were read by immunoSEQ multiplex PCR, and TCRdb kept only the in-frame ones, dropping some. The profile shows roughly 130,000 clones, 87% of them singletons. Points from the study as a whole: The study found Spike-specific TCR breadth and depth rose after two AZD1222 doses.

The TCR originated in an adult in good health. This material consisted of peripheral blood, taken on day 0 of AZD1222 vaccination. The V gene is TRBV5-1, the J gene TRBJ1-3; D ambiguous. The CDR3 bases are TGCGCCAGCAGGCAGGATTTGGTCTCTGGAAACACCATATATTTT. This sequence encodes CASRQDLVSGNTIYF.